This T cell receptor beta chain was identified in a study of blood T cell repertoires in COVID-19. Study at large: Samples came from the United States, Italy and Spain, spanning acute and convalescent COVID-19. The analysed material was cDNA or gDNA that came from T cells, B-cell-depleted T cells, or PBMCs.

Libraries were prepared by immunoSEQ multiplex PCR; TCRdb keeps only in-frame clonotypes and omits some of them. The table lists around 360,000 clones, 80% to 90% of them singletons. CDR3 length: 11 amino acids. After removal of 2 bases from V and 13 bases from J, the junction contained 6 bases not matched to a gene. Germline V gene sequence: CDR1 DFQATT, CDR2 SNEGSKA (reference sequence). The study recruited people aged roughly 18 to 100 years across about two dozen US areas. Cohorts were based on clinical histories the participants reported. This TCR was recovered from a middle-aged man in a cohort exposed to, infected with or recovered from COVID-19 (not recorded which). The chain combines TRBV20-1 with TRBJ2-5, with TRBD2 matching over 8 bases. Sequenced material: PBMCs or T cells enriched from blood (not recorded which). The CDR3 sequence: CSARFSGDLYF. For the CDR3, the DNA is TGCAGTGCTAGATTTAGCGGGGATCTGTACTTC.